Presented here are 9 T cell receptor beta chains from one specimen sequenced in a study of shared clonotypes between healthy human individuals. TCRdb's table, derived via immunoSEQ multiplex PCR, lists solely in-frame clones and lacks some. The data contain roughly 1.4 million clones, 98% of them singletons. Sequencing was carried out using naive CD4+ T cells sorted from blood. The subset: CD45RA+ positively selected. The receptors here all came from a man younger than 45 in good health.

This rearrangement joins TRBV18 to TRBJ2-7; 8 bases fit TRBD2. The ends lost 3 bases at V and 4 bases at J; junction bases unmatched: 8. The CDR3 is made up of 15 amino acids. Germline CDR1 reads KGHSH; CDR2 reads LQKENI. The CDR3 nucleotides are TGTGCCAGCTCACCCCCCAGGGAGCGGGGGTACGAGCAGTACTTC. This gives the protein CASSPPRERGYEQYF.

The chain combines TRBV11-3 with TRBJ2-1, with TRBD2 as a possible D gene (5 bases). The V gene lost 1 base and the J gene lost 9 bases, with 16 bases spanning the gap. The CDR3 runs to 15 residues. Germline lookup yields CDR1 SGHNT and CDR2 YENEEA. CDR3 sequence reads: CASSLGPVASFEQFF. CDR3 DNA sequence: TGTGCCAGCAGCTTAGGGCCAGTAGCTAGCTTTGAGCAGTTCTTC.

A single count supports this clone. The V and J genes are TRBV14 and TRBJ2-7; D ambiguous. The V gene lost 4 bases and the J gene lost 6 bases, with 16 bases spanning the gap. The CDR3 has 14 residues. Germline V lookup: CDR1 SGHDN, CDR2 FVKESK. The CDR3 sequence is CASSPTRATGEQYF. The CDR3 nucleotides read TGTGCCAGCAGCCCTACACGGGCAACCGGCGAGCAGTACTTC.

V gene TRBV5-6 combines with J gene TRBJ1-5; 7 positions agree with TRBD1. CDR1 SGHDT and CDR2 YYEEEE come from the germline V gene. The trim removed 3 bases at V and 4 bases at J, leaving 1 base unmatched. The CDR3 consists of 13 residues. The CDR3 DNA reads TGTGCCAGCAGCTGGGGACAGAATCAGCCCCAGCATTTT. Residues: CASSWGQNQPQHF.

The chain recombines TRBV29-1 with TRBJ1-2, with TRBD1 as a possible D gene (6 bases). The V gene's germline CDR1 is SQVTM and CDR2 ANQGSEA. The CDR3 is 12 amino acids. The ends were cut back, 7 bases at V and 2 bases at J, with 11 bases in the middle. The CDR3 loop reads CSGGGENYGYTF. The CDR3 DNA reads TGCAGCGGGGGGGGCGAGAACTATGGCTACACCTTC. Complete variable domain (other parts from reference TRBV29-1 and TRBJ1-2): SAVISQKPSRDICQRGTSLTIQCQVDSQVTMMFWYRQQPGQSLTLIATANQGSEATYESGFVIDKFPISRPNLTFSTLTVSNMSPEDSSIYLCSGGGENYGYTFGSGTRLTVV.

V usage is TRBV5-1 and J usage is TRBJ2-3, with 9 bases aligning to TRBD2. Germline V lookup: CDR1 SGHRS, CDR2 YFSETQ. V shed 4 bases, J shed 5 bases, and the junction held 5 bases outside the gene matches. The CDR3 is 14 amino acids. This CDR3 reads CASSRTSVQDTQYF. DNA of the CDR3: TGCGCCAGCAGCCGGACTAGCGTTCAAGATACGCAGTATTTT.

The rearrangement joins TRBV6-5 to TRBJ2-5; unclear D gene. The CDR3 runs 14 residues. CDR1 MNHEY and CDR2 SVGAGI come from the germline V gene. The ends were cut back, 1 base at V and 5 bases at J, with 11 bases in the middle. For the CDR3, the DNA is TGTGCCAGCAGTTACTTCGGGTCCGGGGAGACCCAGTACTTC. This encodes CASSYFGSGETQYF.

This clone occurred once. The chain carries TRBV28 and TRBJ2-7, with 8 bases aligning to TRBD1. The germline gives CDR1 MDHEN, CDR2 SYDVKM. This CDR3 spans 15 amino acids. V shed 5 bases and J 2 bases; nucleotides not matched to a gene: 8. The CDR3 bases are TGTGCCAGCAGTCCCGCGGGGACAGGAACCTACGAGCAGTACTTC. Its translation: CASSPAGTGTYEQYF. Complete variable domain (other parts from reference TRBV28 and TRBJ2-7): DVKVTQSSRYLVKRTGEKVFLECVQDMDHENMFWYRQDPGLGLRLIYFSYDVKMKEKGDIPEGYSVSREKKERFSLILESASTNQTSMYLCASSPAGTGTYEQYFGPGTRLTVT.

V and J are TRBV2 and TRBJ2-4; no firm D call. Trimming left V 4 bases short and J 6 bases short, with 10 bases between. Germline values: CDR1 SNHLY, CDR2 FYNNEI. The CDR3 consists of 13 residues. This chain's CDR3 is CASSGGIGNIQYF. The CDR3 region has the DNA TGTGCCAGCAGTGGGGGTATTGGAAACATTCAGTACTTC.